This T cell receptor (beta chain) was sequenced for a study of regulatory T cells in long-lasting Graves disease. Trimming took off 3 bases at V and 3 bases at J, with 9 bases between the two ends. Germline V gives CDR1 DFQATT, CDR2 SNEGSKA (reference sequence). The CDR3 spans 12 residues. This clonotype was picked up many times. The time point was: persistent/refractory GD, antithyroid drugs over 5 years with positive TRAb. PBMC RNA served as the TCR library source. Sequencing libraries for TCR beta were prepared with iRepertoire HTBI primers and Arm-PCR of CDR3 regions. TCRdb re-analysed the multiplex PCR reads in MiXCR, keeping a single row per CDR3 protein. The profile shows some 280,000 distinct CDR3 sequences, around a fifth of them singletons.

J is TRBJ2-7 and V is TRBV20-1; D uncertain. The sequenced sample was peripheral blood mononuclear cells (PBMCs), obtained when the disease was refractory, from a patient treated with antithyroid drugs. This TCR came from a female donor with Graves disease. The CDR3 region has the DNA TGCAGTGCTAGCATGGTAAACTACGAGCAGTACTTC. This codes for CSASMVNYEQYF.